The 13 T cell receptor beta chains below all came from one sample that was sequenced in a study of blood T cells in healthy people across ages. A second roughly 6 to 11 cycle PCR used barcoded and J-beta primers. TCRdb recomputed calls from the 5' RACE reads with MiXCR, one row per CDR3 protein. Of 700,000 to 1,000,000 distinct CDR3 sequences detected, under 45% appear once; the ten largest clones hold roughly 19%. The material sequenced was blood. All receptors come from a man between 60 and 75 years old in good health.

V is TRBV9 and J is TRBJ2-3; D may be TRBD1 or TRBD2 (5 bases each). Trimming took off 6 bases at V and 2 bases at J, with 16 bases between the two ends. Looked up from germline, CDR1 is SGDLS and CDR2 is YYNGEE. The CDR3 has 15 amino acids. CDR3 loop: CASTPSPGPTDTQYF. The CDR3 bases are TGTGCCAGCACCCCCTCCCCGGGACCCACAGATACGCAGTATTTT.

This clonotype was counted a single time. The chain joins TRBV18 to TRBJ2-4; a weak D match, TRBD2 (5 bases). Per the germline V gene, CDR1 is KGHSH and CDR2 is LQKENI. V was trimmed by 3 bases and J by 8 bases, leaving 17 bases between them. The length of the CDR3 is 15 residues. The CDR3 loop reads CASSPVGSGEYIQYF. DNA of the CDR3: TGTGCCAGCTCACCCGTAGGATCCGGGGAGTACATTCAGTACTTC. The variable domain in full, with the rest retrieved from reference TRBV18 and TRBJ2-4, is NAGVMQNPRHLVRRRGQEARLRCSPMKGHSHVYWYRQLPEEGLKFMVYLQKENIIDESGMPKERFSAEFPKEGPSILRIQQVVRGDSAAYFCASSPVGSGEYIQYFGAGTRLSVL.

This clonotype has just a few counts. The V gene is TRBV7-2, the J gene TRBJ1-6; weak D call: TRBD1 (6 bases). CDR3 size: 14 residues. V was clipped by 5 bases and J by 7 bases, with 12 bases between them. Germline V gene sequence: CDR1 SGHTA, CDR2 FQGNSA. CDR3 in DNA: TGTGCCAGCAGCCCACAGGGTCGAAATTCACCCCTCCACTTT. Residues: CASSPQGRNSPLHF.

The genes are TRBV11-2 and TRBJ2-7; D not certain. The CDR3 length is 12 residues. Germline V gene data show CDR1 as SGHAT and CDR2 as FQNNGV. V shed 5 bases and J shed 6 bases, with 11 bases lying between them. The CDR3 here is CASSPWTTEQYF. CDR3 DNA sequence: TGTGCCAGCAGCCCGTGGACCACCGAGCAGTACTTC.

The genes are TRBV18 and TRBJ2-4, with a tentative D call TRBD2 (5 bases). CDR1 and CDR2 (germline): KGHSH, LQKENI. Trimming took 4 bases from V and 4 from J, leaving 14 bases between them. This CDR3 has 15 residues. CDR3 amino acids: CASSRDGREKNIQYF. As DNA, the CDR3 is TGTGCCAGCTCACGCGACGGACGGGAAAAAAACATTCAGTACTTC.

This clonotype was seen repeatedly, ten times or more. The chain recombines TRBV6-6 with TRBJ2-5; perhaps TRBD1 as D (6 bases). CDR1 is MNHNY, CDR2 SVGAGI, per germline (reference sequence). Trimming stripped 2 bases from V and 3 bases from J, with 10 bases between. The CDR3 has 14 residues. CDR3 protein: CASSYAGVEETQYF. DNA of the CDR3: TGTGCCAGCAGTTACGCAGGGGTTGAAGAGACCCAGTACTTC.

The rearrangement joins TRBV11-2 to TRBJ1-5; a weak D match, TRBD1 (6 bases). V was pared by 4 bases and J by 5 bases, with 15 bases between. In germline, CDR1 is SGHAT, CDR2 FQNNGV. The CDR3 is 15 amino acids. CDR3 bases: TGTGCCAGCAGCTCAGGGGCAGGGACCCATCAGCCCCAGCATTTT. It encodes CASSSGAGTHQPQHF.

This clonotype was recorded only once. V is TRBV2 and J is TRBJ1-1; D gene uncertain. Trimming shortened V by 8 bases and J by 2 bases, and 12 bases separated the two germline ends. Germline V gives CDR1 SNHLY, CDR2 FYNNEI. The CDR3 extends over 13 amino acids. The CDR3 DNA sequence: TGTGCCAGCGGAGGACGGATTAACACTGAAGCTTTCTTT. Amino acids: CASGGRINTEAFF.

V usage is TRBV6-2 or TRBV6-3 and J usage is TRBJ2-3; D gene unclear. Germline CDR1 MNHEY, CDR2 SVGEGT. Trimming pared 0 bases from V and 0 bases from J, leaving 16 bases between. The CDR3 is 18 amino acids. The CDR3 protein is CASSYSGNKPPSTDTQYF. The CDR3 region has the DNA TGTGCCAGCAGTTACTCTGGGAACAAGCCCCCTAGCACAGATACGCAGTATTTT.

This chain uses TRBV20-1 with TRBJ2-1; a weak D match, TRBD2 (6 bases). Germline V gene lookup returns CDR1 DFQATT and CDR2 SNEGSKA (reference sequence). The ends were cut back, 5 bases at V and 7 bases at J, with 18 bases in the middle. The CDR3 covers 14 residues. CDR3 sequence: CSAVGDAGLNEQFF. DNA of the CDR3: TGCAGTGCTGTGGGAGACGCGGGGTTGAATGAGCAGTTCTTC.

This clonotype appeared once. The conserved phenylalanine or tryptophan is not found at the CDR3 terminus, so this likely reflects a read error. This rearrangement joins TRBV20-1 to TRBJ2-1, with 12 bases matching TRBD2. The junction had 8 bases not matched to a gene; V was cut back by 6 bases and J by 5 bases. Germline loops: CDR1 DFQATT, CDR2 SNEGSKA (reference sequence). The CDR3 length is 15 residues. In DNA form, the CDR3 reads TGCAGTGCAACTAGCGGGGGGCGCACTAACAATGAGCAGTTCTTA. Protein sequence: CSATSGGRTNNEQFL.

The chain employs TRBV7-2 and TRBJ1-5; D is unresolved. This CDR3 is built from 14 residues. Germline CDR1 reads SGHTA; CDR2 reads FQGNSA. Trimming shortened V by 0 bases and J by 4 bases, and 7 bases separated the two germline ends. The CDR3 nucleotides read TGTGCCAGCAGCTTAGCGCGGTCTAATCAGCCCCAGCATTTT. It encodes CASSLARSNQPQHF.

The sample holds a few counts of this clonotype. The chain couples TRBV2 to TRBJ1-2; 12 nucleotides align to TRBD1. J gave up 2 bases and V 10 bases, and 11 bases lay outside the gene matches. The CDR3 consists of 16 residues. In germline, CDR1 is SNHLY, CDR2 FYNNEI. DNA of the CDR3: TGTGCCACCAGGTCGGGACAGGGGGCTTTCAACTATGGCTACACCTTC. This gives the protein CATRSGQGAFNYGYTF.